This T cell receptor beta chain was profiled in a study of PD-1 blockade in classical Hodgkin lymphoma. V gave up 3 bases and J gave up 4 bases, with 16 bases separating them. The CDR3 extends over 15 amino acids. Germline V gene sequence: CDR1 MNHEY, CDR2 SMNVEV (reference sequence). Exposure to brentuximab vedotin varied, and each patient had relapsed following autologous stem cell transplantation. TCRdb keeps only in-frame clones here, not all; method: immunoSEQ multiplex PCR. The sample shows roughly 61,000 clones, 80% to 90% of them seen only once. Sequencing was performed on peripheral blood mononuclear cells (PBMCs), taken at baseline. This sequence joins TRBV27 and TRBJ2-7; D is unresolved. This sequence was found in a human donor with classical Hodgkin lymphoma. CDR3 loop: CASSFQPLLPYEQYF. CDR3 DNA sequence: TGTGCCAGCAGTTTTCAGCCTCTGCTCCCATACGAGCAGTACTTC.